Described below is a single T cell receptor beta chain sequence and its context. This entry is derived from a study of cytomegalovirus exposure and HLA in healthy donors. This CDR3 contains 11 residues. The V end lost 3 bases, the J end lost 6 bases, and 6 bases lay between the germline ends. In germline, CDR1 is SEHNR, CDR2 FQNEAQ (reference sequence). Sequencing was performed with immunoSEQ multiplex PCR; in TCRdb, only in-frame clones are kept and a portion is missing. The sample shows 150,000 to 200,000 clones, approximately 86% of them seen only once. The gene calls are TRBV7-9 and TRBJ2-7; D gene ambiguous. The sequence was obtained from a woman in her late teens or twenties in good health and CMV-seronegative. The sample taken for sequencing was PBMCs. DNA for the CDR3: TGTGCCAGCAGCTTCCTAGGCGAGCAGTACTTC. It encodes CASSFLGEQYF.